The present entry profiles one T cell receptor (beta chain) with its context. This record belongs to a study of blood T cell repertoires in COVID-19. The wider study: Sample material is recorded as cDNA or gDNA derived from T cells, B-cell-depleted T cells, or PBMCs.

Those enrolled, adults aged about 18 to 95 years, came from about two dozen US areas. Cohorts were determined from participant-reported clinical history. Either two negative PCRs, clearance, or symptom resolution qualified Cohort 3 donors as recovered. Germline loops: CDR1 GTSNPN, CDR2 SVGIG (reference sequence). The CDR3 length is 16 residues. J lost 1 base, V lost 3 bases, and 7 bases had no gene match. Clones were sequenced by immunoSEQ multiplex PCR, and TCRdb holds only the in-frame ones, with some missing. The data hold about 330,000 clones, with approximately 84% observed a single time. Sequencing input: PBMCs or T cells enriched from blood (not recorded which). This receptor was identified in a woman under 40 who had recovered from COVID-19. This chain joins TRBV30 and TRBJ1-5, with TRBD1 matching over 9 bases. CDR3 nucleotides: TGTGCCTGGAGCGTAAGGACAGGGGTAAGCAATCAGCCCCAGCATTTT. Its translation: CAWSVRTGVSNQPQHF.